This T cell receptor beta chain was profiled in a study of shared clonotypes between healthy human individuals. V was trimmed by 5 bases and J by 6 bases, leaving 24 bases between them. The CDR3 extends over 17 amino acids. Germline V gene lookup returns CDR1 SGHTA and CDR2 FQGNSA. The donors were all Caucasian adults (living in Nashville, Tennessee). This clone was found many times. Method: immunoSEQ multiplex PCR; TCRdb's copy keeps in-frame clones and lacks some. The sample includes around 690,000 clones, 90% of them seen just once. The material sequenced was memory CD8+ T cells from PBMCs. The subset: CD45RO+ cells pooled with CCR7-negative TemRA cells. The source of this sequence is a man younger than 30 in good health. Some clones in this sample may be carry-over from other donors' samples. V and J are TRBV7-2 and TRBJ2-3, with D maybe TRBD2 (6 bases). The CDR3 is CASSTKRVGGGRDTQYF. In DNA, the CDR3 is TGTGCCAGCAGCACAAAGCGGGTGGGAGGAGGTCGCGATACGCAGTATTTT.